The clone carrying this T cell receptor (beta chain) appeared a single time. V lost 3 bases, J lost 6 bases, and 9 bases stayed unmatched. The CDR3 extends over 15 amino acids. The germline CDR1 and CDR2 sequences are LNHDA and SQIVND (reference sequence). Seattle patients were enrolled while actively infected and followed longitudinally. Libraries were prepared by immunoSEQ multiplex PCR; TCRdb keeps only in-frame clonotypes and omits some of them. The sample lists nearly 350,000 clones; more than 70% were seen once. The data derive from a study of blood T cell repertoires in COVID-19. This chain joins TRBV19 and TRBJ1-1; 8 nucleotides match TRBD1. This sequence was found in a woman between 70 and 85 years old with COVID-19, enrolled during active disease. Material: peripheral blood. DNA of the CDR3: TGTGCCAGTAGTATCCCTAGACAGGGGTTGGCTGAAGCTTTCTTT. The encoded protein is CASSIPRQGLAEAFF. Combining the CDR3 with reference TRBV19 and TRBJ1-1 gives the whole variable domain DGGITQSPKYLFRKEGQNVTLSCEQNLNHDAMYWYRQDPGQGLRLIYYSQIVNDFQKGDIAEGYSVSREKKESFPLTVTSAQKNPTAFYLCASSIPRQGLAEAFFGQGTRLTVV.